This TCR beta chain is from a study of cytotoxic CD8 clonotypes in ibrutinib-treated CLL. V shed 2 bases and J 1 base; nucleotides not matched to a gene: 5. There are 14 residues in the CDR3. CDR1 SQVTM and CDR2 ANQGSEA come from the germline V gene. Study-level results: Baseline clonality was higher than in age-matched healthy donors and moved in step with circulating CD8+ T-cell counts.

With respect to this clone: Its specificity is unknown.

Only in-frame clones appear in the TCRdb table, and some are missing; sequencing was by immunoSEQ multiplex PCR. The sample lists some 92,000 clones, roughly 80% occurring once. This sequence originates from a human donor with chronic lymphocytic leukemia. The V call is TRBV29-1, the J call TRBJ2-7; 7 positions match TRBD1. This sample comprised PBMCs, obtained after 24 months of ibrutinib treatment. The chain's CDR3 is CSVENRQGSYEQYF. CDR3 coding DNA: TGCAGCGTTGAAAACCGACAGGGATCCTACGAGCAGTACTTC.